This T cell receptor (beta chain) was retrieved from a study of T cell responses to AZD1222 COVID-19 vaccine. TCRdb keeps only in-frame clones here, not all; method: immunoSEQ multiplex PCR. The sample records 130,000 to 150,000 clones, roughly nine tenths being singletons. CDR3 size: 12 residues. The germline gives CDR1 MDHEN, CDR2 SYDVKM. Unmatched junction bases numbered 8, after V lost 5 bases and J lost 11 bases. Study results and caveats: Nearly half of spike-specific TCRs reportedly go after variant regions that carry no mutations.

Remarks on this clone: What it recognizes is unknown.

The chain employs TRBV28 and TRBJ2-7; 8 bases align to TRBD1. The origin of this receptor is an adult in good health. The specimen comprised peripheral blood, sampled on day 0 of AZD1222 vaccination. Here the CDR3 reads CASSIRTGIKYF. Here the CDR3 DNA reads TGTGCCAGCAGTATCCGGACAGGGATAAAGTACTTC.